The clone carrying this TCR beta chain has at least ten counts. The data derive from a study of Graves' ophthalmopathy and Graves' hyperthyroidism. Hyperthyroidism was classified as stable if no ophthalmopathy occurred within 18 months of follow-up. The authors amplified TCR beta CDR3 regions from RNA transcripts. Following a first-round RT-PCR that used HTBI primers, a second-round multiplex PCR was carried out. Each CDR3 protein gets one entry after TCRdb re-called the multiplex PCR reads with MiXCR. The table shows roughly 400,000 distinct CDR3 sequences, with 15% occurring only once. Trimming took 6 bases from V and 3 from J, leaving 5 bases between them. The germline CDR1 and CDR2 sequences are SNHLY and FYNNEI. The CDR3 runs 11 residues.

The origin of this receptor is a woman under 30 with stable Graves' hyperthyroidism. The chain couples TRBV2 to TRBJ1-2; D is unclear. Sequencing used peripheral blood. CDR3 residues: CASRRDYGYTF. CDR3 nucleotides: TGTGCCAGCAGAAGGGACTATGGCTACACCTTC.